This T cell receptor beta chain was sequenced in a study of technical replicates of blood from a few donors. CDR3 length: 20 residues. V dropped 0 bases and J dropped 0; count of bases not matched to a gene: 10. CDR1 and CDR2 (germline): SGHTA, FQGNSA. Some clones are missing from TCRdb's copy, which holds only in-frame ones; the method was immunoSEQ multiplex PCR. Of about 80,000 clones listed, 95% to 98% are singletons. V usage is TRBV7-2 and J usage is TRBJ2-3; TRBD2 aligns across 12 bases. This sequence originates from a human donor in good health. The sample taken for sequencing was T cells isolated from PBMCs. This CDR3 reads CASSLASRLAGDPSTDTQYF. The CDR3 bases are TGTGCCAGCAGCTTAGCTTCCCGACTAGCGGGAGATCCTAGCACAGATACGCAGTATTTT.